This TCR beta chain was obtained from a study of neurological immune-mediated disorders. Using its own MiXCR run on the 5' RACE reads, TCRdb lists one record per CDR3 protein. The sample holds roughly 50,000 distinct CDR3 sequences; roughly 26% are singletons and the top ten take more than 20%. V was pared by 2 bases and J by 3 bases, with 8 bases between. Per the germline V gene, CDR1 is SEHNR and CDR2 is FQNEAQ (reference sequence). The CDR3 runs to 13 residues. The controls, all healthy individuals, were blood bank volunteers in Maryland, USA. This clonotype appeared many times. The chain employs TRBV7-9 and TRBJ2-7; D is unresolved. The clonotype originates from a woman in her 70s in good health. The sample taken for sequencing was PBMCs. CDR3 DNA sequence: TGTGCCAGCAGCTTAACCCCCTACTACGAGCAGTACTTC. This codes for CASSLTPYYEQYF.